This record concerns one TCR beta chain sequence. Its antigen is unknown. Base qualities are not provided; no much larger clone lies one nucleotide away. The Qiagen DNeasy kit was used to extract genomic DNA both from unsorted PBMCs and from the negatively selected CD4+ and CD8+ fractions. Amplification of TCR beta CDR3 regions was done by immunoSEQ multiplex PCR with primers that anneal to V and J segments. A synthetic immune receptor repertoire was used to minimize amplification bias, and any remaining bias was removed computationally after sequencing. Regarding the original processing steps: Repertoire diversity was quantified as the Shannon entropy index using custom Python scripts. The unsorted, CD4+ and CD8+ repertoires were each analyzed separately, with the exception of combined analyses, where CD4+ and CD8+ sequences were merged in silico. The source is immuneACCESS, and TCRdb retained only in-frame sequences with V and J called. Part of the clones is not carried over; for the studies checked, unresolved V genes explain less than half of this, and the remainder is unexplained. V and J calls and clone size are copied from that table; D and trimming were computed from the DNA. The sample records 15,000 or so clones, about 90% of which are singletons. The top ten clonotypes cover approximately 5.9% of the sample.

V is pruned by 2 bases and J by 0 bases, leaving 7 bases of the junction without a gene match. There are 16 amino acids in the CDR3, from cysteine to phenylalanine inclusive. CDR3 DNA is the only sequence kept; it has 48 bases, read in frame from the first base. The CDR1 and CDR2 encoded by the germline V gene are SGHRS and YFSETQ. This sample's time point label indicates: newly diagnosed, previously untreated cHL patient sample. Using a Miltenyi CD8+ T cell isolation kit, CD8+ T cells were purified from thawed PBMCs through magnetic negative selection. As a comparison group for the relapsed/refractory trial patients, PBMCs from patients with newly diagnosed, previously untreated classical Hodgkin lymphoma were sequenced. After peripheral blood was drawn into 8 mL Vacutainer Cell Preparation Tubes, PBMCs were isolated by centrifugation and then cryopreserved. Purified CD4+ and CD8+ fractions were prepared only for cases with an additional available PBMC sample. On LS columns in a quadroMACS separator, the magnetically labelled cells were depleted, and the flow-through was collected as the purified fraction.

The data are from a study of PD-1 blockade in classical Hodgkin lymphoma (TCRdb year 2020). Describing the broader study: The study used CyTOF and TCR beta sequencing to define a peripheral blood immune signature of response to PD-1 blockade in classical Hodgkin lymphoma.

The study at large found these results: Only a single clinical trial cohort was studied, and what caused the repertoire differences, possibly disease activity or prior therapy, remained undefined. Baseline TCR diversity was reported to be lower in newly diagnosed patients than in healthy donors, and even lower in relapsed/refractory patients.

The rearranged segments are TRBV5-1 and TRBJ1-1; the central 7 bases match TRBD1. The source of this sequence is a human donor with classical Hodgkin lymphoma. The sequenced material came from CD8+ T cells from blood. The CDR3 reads CASSLRRGQMNTEAFF. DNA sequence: TGCGCCAGCAGCTTACGACGGGGACAGATGAACACTGAAGCTTTCTTT.